This TCR beta chain came from a study of blood T cell repertoires in COVID-19. The overall study: Acute and convalescent COVID-19 specimens originated in the United States, Italy and Spain. PBMCs, B-cell-depleted T cells, or T cells were the source of the cDNA or gDNA that made up the material.

Study processing details: Cell counts per sample came from amplifying reference gene primers. The assay was immunoSEQ multiplex PCR, and TCRdb's table has in-frame clones only and misses some. The V and J calls and clone size are taken from that table; D and trimming were inferred from the DNA. This table holds 390,000 or so clones, 80% to 90% found once. This clone occurred a few times. Clinical history as reported by participants underpinned cohort assignment. Germline V gene data show CDR1 as SGHRS and CDR2 as YFSETQ. Trimming shortened V by 5 bases and J by 4 bases, and 15 bases separated the two germline ends. The CDR3 covers 14 residues.

Sequencing used PBMCs or T cells enriched from blood (not recorded which). J is TRBJ1-1 and V is TRBV5-1, with D unresolved. The TCR was taken from a man aged 18 to 29 who had recovered from COVID-19. The CDR3 is CASSYTGSVTEAFF. DNA for the CDR3: TGCGCCAGCAGTTACACGGGTTCAGTCACTGAAGCTTTCTTT.